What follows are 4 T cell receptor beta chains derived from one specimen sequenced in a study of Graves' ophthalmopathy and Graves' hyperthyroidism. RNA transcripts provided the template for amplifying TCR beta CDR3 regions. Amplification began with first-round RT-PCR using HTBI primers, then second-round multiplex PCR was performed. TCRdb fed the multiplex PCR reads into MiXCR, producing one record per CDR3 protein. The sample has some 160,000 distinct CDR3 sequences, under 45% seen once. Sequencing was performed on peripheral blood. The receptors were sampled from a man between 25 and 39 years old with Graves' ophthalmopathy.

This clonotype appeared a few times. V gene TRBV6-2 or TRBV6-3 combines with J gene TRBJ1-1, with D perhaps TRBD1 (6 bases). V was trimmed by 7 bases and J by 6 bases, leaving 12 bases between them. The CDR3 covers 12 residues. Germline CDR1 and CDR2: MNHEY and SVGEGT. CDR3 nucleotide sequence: TGTGCCAGCAAACAGGGCGTGGCTGAAGCTTTCTTT. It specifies CASKQGVAEAFF.

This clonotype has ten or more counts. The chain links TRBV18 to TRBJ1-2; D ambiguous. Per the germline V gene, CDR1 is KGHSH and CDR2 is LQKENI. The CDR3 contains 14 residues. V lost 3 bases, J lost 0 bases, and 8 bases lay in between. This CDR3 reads CASSPDRSNYGYTF. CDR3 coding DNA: TGTGCCAGCTCACCGGATAGATCTAACTATGGCTACACCTTC.

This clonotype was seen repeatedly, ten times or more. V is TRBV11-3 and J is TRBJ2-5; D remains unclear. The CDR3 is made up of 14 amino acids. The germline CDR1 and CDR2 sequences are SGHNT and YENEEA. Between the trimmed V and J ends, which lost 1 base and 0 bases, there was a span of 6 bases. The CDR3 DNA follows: TGTGCCAGCAGCTTAGGTACAGACCAAGAGACCCAGTACTTC. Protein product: CASSLGTDQETQYF.

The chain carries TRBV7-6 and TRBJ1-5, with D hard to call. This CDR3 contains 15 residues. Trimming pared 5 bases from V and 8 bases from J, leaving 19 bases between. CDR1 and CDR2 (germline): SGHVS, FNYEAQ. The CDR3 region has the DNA TGTGCCAGCAGCCAAAACGAAGGGCGAGGTGAGCCCCAGCATTTT. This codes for CASSQNEGRGEPQHF.